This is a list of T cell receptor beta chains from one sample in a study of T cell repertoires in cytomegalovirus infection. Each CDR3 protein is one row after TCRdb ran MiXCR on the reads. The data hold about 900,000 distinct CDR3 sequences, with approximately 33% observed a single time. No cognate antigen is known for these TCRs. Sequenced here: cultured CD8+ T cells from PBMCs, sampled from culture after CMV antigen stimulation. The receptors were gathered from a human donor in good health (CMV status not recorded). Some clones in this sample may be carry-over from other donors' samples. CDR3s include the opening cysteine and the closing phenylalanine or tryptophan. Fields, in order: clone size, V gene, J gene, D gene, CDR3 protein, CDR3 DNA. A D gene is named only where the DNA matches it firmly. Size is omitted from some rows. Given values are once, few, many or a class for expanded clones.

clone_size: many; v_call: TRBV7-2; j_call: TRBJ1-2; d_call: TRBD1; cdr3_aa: CASSLKGTGVNYGYTF; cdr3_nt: TGTGCCAGCAGCTTAAAGGGGACAGGGGTTAACTATGGCTACACCTTC
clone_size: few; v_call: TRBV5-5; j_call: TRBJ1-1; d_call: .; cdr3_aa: CASSLAVGGRTEAFF; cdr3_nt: TGTGCCAGCAGCTTGGCGGTTGGGGGCAGGACTGAAGCTTTCTTT
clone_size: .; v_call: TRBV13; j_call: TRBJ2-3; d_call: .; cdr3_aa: CASSFGDLQPSTDTQYF; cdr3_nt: TGTGCCAGCAGCTTTGGTGATCTACAACCTAGCACAGATACGCAGTATTTT
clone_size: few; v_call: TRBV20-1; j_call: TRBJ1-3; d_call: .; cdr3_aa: CSASRDVGSSGNTIYF; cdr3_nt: TGCAGTGCTAGCAGAGATGTGGGAAGCTCTGGAAACACCATATATTTT
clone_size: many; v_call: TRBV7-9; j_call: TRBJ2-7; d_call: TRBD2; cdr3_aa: CASSRTSGGSYEQYF; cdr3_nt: TGTGCCAGCAGCCGTACTAGCGGGGGTTCCTACGAGCAGTACTTC
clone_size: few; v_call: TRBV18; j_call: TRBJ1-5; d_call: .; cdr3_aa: CASSPRGPRNQPQHF; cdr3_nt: TGTGCCAGCTCACCACGGGGTCCGCGCAATCAGCCCCAGCATTTT
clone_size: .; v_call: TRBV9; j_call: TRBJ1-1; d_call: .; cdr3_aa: CASSVWEMNTEAFF; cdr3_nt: TGTGCCAGCAGCGTATGGGAGATGAACACTGAAGCTTTCTTT
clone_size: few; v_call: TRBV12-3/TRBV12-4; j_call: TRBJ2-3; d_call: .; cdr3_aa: CASSFPGDHTDTQYF; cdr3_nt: TGTGCCAGCAGTTTCCCGGGGGACCACACAGATACGCAGTATTTT
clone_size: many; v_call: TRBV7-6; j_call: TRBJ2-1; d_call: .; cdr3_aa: CASSSTPSSYNEQFF; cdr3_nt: TGTGCCAGCAGCTCGACACCGAGCTCCTACAATGAGCAGTTCTTC
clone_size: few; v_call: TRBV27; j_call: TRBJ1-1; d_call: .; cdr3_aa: CASSPIASGTEAFF; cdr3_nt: TGTGCCAGCAGTCCTATAGCTTCGGGCACTGAAGCTTTCTTT
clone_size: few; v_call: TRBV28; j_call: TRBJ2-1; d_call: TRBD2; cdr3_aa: CASSSPRLASYNEQFF; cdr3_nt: TGTGCCAGCAGTTCCCCCCGACTAGCGTCCTACAATGAGCAGTTCTTC
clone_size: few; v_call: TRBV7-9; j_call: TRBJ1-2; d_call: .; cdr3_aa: CASSRAGTYGYTF; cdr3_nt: TGTGCCAGCAGCCGAGCCGGGACCTATGGCTACACCTTC
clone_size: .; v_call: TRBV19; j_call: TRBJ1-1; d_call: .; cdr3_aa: CASRYWAVDTEAFF; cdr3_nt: TGTGCCAGTAGATACTGGGCCGTGGACACTGAAGCTTTCTTT
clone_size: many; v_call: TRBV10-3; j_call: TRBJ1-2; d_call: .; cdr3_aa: CAIGDGTRLGYTF; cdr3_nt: TGTGCCATCGGGGACGGGACCCGCCTTGGCTACACCTTC
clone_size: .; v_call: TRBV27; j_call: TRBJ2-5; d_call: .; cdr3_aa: CASSKDRRGGLETQYF; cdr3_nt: TGTGCCAGCAGTAAGGACAGAAGGGGAGGGCTAGAGACCCAGTACTTC
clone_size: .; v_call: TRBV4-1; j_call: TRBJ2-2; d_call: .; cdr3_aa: CASSQDGGATGELFF; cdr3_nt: TGCGCCAGCAGCCAAGATGGGGGGGCCACCGGGGAGCTGTTTTTT
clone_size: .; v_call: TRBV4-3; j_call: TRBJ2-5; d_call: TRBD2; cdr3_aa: CASSQGASGGETQYF; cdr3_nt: TGCGCCAGCAGCCAAGGTGCCAGCGGGGGTGAGACCCAGTACTTC
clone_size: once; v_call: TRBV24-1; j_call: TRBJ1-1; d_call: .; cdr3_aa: CATSRGGSDEAFF; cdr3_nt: TGTGCCACCAGCCGCGGAGGATCGGATGAAGCTTTCTTT
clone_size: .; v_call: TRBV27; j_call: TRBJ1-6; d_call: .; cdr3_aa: CASSPPANRNSPLHF; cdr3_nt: TGTGCCAGCAGTCCCCCGGCGAATAGGAATTCACCCCTCCACTTT
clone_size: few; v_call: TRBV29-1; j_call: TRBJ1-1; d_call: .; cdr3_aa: CSAGTDRLKNTEAFF; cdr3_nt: TGCAGCGCCGGAACCGACAGACTTAAGAACACTGAAGCTTTCTTT
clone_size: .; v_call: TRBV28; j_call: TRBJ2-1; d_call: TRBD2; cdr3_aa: CASSLAGGGVQFF; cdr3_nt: TGTGCCAGCAGTTTAGCGGGGGGAGGGGTGCAGTTCTTC
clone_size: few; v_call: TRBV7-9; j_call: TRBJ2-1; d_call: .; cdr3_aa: CASDELASYNEQFF; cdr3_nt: TGTGCCAGCGACGAGCTCGCCTCCTACAATGAGCAGTTCTTC
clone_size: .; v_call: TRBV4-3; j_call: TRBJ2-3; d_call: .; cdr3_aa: CASSQDVLLGHMDTQYF; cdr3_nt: TGCGCCAGCAGCCAGGATGTCCTACTAGGCCACATGGATACGCAGTATTTT
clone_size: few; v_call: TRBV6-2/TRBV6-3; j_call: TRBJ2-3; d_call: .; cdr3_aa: CASRGLPLGHTDTQYF; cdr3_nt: TGTGCCAGCAGGGGACTGCCGCTCGGTCACACAGATACGCAGTATTTT
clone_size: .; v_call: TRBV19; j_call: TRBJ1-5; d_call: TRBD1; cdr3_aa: CASSTWDSHNQPQHF; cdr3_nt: TGTGCCAGTAGTACCTGGGACAGCCATAATCAGCCCCAGCATTTT
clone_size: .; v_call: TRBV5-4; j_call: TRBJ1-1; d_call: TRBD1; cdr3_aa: CASRLTGQTEAFF; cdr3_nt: TGTGCCAGCAGATTGACAGGGCAAACTGAAGCTTTCTTT
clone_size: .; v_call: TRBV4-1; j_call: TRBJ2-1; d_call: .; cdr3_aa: CASSQEGVKNFYNEQFF; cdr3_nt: TGCGCCAGCAGCCAAGAAGGGGTCAAGAACTTCTACAATGAGCAGTTCTTC
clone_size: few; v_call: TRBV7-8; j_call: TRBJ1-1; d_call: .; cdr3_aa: CASSPAGTPNTEAFF; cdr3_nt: TGTGCCAGCAGCCCCGCCGGGACACCGAACACTGAAGCTTTCTTT
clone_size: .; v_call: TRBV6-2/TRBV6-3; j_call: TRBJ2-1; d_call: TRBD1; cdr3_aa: CASSQAGTGPYNEQFF; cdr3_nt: TGTGCCAGCAGTCAAGCCGGGACAGGGCCTTACAATGAGCAGTTCTTC
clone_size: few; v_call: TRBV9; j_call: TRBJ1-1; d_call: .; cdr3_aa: CASSTRDQNTEAFF; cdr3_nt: TGTGCCAGCAGCACCCGGGACCAGAACACTGAAGCTTTCTTT
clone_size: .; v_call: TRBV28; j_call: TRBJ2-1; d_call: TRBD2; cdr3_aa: CASSFGRGGRNEQFF; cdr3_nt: TGTGCCAGCAGTTTTGGGCGGGGGGGCCGCAATGAGCAGTTCTTC
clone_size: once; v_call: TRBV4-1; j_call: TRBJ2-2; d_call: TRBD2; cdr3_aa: CASSQDILAGTGELFF; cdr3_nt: TGCGCCAGCAGCCAAGATATACTAGCGGGGACCGGGGAGCTGTTTTTT
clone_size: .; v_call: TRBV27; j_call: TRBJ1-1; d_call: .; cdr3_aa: CASSLTGGSYTSEAFF; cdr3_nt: TGTGCCAGCAGTTTAACGGGGGGGTCGTATACCTCTGAAGCTTTCTTT
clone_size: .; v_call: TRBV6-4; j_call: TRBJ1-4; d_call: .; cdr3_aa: CASSGRAYTNEKLFF; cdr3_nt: TGTGCCAGCAGTGGGCGCGCCTACACTAATGAAAAACTGTTTTTT
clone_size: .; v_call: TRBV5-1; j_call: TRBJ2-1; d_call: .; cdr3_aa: CASSAAGTEYLTRGGEYYNEQFF; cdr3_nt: TGTGCCAGCAGCGCGGCTGGGACAGAGTACCTGACTAGAGGGGGGGAATACTACAATGAGCAGTTCTTC
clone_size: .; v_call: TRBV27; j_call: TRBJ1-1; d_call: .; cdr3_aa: CASKQKMNTEAFF; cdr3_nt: TGTGCCAGCAAGCAAAAGATGAACACTGAAGCTTTCTTT
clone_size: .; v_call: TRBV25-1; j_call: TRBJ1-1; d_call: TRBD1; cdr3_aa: CASSEWGQGPYTEAFF; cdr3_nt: TGTGCCAGCAGTGAATGGGGACAGGGGCCATACACTGAAGCTTTCTTT
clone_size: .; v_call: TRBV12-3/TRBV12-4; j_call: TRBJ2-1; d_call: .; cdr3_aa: CASTSGAYYNEQFF; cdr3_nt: TGTGCCAGCACGTCGGGGGCGTATTACAATGAGCAGTTCTTC
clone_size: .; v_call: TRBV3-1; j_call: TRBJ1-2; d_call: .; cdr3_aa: CASSQDPTQADNYGYTF; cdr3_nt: TGTGCCAGCAGCCAAGATCCCACGCAGGCCGATAACTATGGCTACACCTTC
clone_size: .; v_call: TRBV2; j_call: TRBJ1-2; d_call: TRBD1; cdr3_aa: CASSEADRGYGYTF; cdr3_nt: TGTGCCAGCAGTGAAGCCGACAGGGGCTATGGCTACACCTTC
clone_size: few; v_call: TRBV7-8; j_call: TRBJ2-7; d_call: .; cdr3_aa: CASSFLTHSYEQYF; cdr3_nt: TGTGCCAGCAGCTTTCTAACCCACTCCTACGAGCAGTACTTC
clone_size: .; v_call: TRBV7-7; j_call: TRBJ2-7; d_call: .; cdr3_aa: CASHSRDSTYEQYF; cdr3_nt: TGTGCCAGTCATTCGCGGGACAGTACCTACGAGCAGTACTTC
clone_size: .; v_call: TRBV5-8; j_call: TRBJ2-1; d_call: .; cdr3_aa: CASSPNGDEQFF; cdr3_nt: TGTGCCAGCAGCCCCAACGGGGATGAGCAGTTCTTC
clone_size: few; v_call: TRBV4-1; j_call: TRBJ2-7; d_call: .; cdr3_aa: CASSQVRGYEQYF; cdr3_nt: TGCGCCAGCAGCCAAGTCAGAGGGTACGAGCAGTACTTC
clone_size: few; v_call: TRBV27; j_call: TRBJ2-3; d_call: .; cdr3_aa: CASSFRRSTDTQYF; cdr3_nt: TGTGCCAGCAGTTTTAGGCGGAGCACAGATACGCAGTATTTT
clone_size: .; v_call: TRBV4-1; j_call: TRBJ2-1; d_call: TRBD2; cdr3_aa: CASSQRGSPGLAGVYNEQFF; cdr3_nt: TGCGCCAGCAGCCAAAGAGGTTCCCCTGGACTAGCGGGGGTATACAATGAGCAGTTCTTC
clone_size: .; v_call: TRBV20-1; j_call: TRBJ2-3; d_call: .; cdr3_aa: CSATPGAIGDTQYF; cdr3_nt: TGCAGTGCTACCCCGGGGGCGATTGGGGATACGCAGTATTTT
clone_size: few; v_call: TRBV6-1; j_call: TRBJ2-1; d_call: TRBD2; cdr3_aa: CASSEIAGALFNEQFF; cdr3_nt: TGTGCCAGCAGTGAAATAGCGGGGGCGCTCTTCAATGAGCAGTTCTTC
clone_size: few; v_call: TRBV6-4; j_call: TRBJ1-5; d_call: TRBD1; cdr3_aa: CARGGSGQGPYSNQPQHF; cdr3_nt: TGTGCCAGGGGGGGCTCCGGACAGGGACCGTATAGCAATCAGCCCCAGCATTTT
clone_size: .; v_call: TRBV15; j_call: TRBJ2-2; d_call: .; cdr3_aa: CATSRDPILDTNTGELFF; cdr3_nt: TGTGCCACCAGCAGAGATCCGATCTTGGACACAAACACCGGGGAGCTGTTTTTT
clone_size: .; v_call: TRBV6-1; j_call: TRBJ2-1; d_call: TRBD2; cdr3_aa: CASTTAGGAFHEQFF; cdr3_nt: TGTGCCAGCACCACTGCGGGGGGGGCCTTCCATGAGCAGTTCTTC
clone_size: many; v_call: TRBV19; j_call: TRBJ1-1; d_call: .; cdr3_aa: CASRWTANTEAFF; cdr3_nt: TGCGCCAGCAGATGGACGGCGAACACTGAAGCTTTCTTT
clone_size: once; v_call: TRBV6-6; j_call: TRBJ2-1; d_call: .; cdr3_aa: CATDFAALTSYNEQFF; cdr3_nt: TGTGCCACGGACTTCGCGGCCCTCACTTCCTACAATGAGCAGTTCTTC
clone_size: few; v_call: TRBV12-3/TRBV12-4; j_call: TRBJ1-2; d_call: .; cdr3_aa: CASSLAVNLYGYTF; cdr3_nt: TGTGCCAGCAGTTTAGCTGTGAACCTCTATGGCTACACCTTC
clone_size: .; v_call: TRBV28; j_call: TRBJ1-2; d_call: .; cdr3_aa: CASSTQYDYGYTF; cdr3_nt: TGTGCCAGCAGTACCCAGTACGACTATGGCTACACCTTC
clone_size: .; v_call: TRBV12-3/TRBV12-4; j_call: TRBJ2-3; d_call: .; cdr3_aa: CASSPGEATQYF; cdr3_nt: TGTGCCAGCAGTCCGGGGGAGGCTACGCAGTATTTT